This T cell receptor beta chain was recorded in a study of a mutant IDH1 vaccine in newly diagnosed glioma. About the research overall: Vaccinations were initiated 4-6 weeks following radiotherapy alone, or were given together with temozolomide cycles. The treated group averaged about 44 years old and was roughly 60% male, around 38% female.

Clones were sequenced by immunoSEQ multiplex PCR, and TCRdb holds only the in-frame ones, with some missing. The profile covers approximately 32,000 clones, with roughly nine tenths appearing a single time and over 2% taken by the ten largest. Worth noting for this clone: Its antigen is currently unknown.

As for time point: week 47, end of study. Doses comprised 300 ug of mutant IDH1 20-mer peptide each, plus topical imiquimod. The study enrolled donors with new WHO grade 3 or 4 IDH1-mutant, ATRX-lost astrocytomas. CDR1 is ENHRY and CDR2 is SYGVKD in the germline V gene. The V end was cut by 2 bases, the J end by 4 bases, with 15 bases between. The CDR3 covers 16 residues. The chain uses TRBV10-3 and TRBJ1-5, with D maybe TRBD1 (5 bases). The clonotype was recovered from a man aged 35 to 55 with glioma. Here the sequenced sample was PBMCs, taken from a glioma patient whose treatment included an IDH1 peptide vaccine. In DNA, the CDR3 is TGTGCCATCAGTGAGGACCGGGGACTGATAAATCAGCCCCAGCATTTT. Translating it yields CAISEDRGLINQPQHF.